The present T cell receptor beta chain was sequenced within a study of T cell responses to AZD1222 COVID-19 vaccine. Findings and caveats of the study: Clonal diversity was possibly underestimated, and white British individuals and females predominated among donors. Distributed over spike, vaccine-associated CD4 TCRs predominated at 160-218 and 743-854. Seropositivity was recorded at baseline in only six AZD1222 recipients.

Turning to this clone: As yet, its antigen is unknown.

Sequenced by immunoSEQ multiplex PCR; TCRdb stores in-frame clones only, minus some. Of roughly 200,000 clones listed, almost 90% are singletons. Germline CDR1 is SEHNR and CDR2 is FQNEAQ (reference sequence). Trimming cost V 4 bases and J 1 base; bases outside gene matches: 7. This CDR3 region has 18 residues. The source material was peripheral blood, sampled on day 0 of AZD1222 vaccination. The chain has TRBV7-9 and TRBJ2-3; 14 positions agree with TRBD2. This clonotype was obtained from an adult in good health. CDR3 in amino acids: CASSSLPGLAGGTDTQYF. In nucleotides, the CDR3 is TGTGCCAGCAGCTCACTACCGGGACTAGCGGGGGGCACAGATACGCAGTATTTT.